What follows is one TCR beta chain and its context. Its antigen remains unidentified. RNA transcripts were the template, and TCR beta CDR3 regions were amplified from them. The authors performed first-round RT-PCR with HTBI primers and then a second-round multiplex PCR. TCRdb processed the multiplex PCR reads anew with MiXCR; each CDR3 protein has one entry. The sample records around 1.1 million distinct CDR3 sequences, about two fifths being singletons. V was cut by 11 bases and J by 0 bases, with 11 bases left in between. CDR1 is SGHVS and CDR2 is FQNEAQ in the germline V gene. CDR3 length: 13 amino acids. This sample is drawn from a study of Graves' ophthalmopathy and Graves' hyperthyroidism. The study's findings and limits: Blood repertoires reportedly contained most expanded thyroid clonotypes above 0.001 frequency.

The material sequenced was peripheral blood or thyroid tissue (not recorded which). This receptor was identified in an adult man with Graves' hyperthyroidism. J is TRBJ1-3 and V is TRBV7-8; a weak D match, TRBD1 (5 bases). CDR3 coding DNA: TGTGCCCTACCGACAGCCTCTGGAAACACCATATATTTT. The encoded protein is CALPTASGNTIYF.